This is a list of T cell receptor beta chains from one sample in a study of cytomegalovirus exposure and HLA in healthy donors. The method was immunoSEQ multiplex PCR; TCRdb's version includes in-frame clones alone and lacks a portion of them. This sample has around 110,000 clones, with approximately 67% found just once. Sequenced: PBMCs. All receptors come from a man younger than 35 in good health and CMV-seronegative. Each CDR3 is given with its conserved first and last residue. The D gene is left open where the match is weak. For some rows the clone size is stated as once, few or many, or as a class when expanded; others skip it.

size	D	J	V	CDR3	DNA
.	TRBD1	TRBJ2-1	TRBV10-2	CASQNDRGTYNEQFF	TGCGCCAGCCAGAACGACAGGGGAACATACAATGAGCAGTTCTTC
.	.	TRBJ2-4	TRBV5-1	CASSPQGEAGETKNIQYF	TGCGCCAGCAGCCCCCAGGGGGAGGCAGGAGAAACCAAAAACATTCAGTACTTC
few	.	TRBJ2-1	TRBV14	CASSQQPISYNEQFF	TGTGCCAGCAGCCAACAACCTATCTCCTACAATGAGCAGTTCTTC
few	TRBD1	TRBJ1-2	TRBV4-2	CASSQGDSNYGYTF	TGTGCCAGCAGCCAAGGGGACAGCAACTATGGCTACACCTTC
once	TRBD1	TRBJ1-1	TRBV6-5	CASSNRGGGTEAFF	TGTGCCAGCAGTAACAGGGGCGGAGGTACTGAAGCTTTCTTT
.	.	TRBJ1-5	TRBV29-1	CSVGEGNQPQHF	TGCAGCGTTGGCGAGGGAAATCAGCCCCAGCATTTT
.	.	TRBJ2-2	TRBV4-2	CASGQESSAGVVGELFF	TGTGCCAGCGGCCAAGAATCATCGGCAGGGGTTGTCGGGGAGCTGTTTTTT
few	.	TRBJ2-3	TRBV21-1	CAIWTSGKQSYSTDTQYF	TGTGCCATATGGACTAGCGGGAAACAGAGTTATAGCACAGATACGCAGTATTTT
few	TRBD2	TRBJ2-7	TRBV30	CAWSFGLAGLSYEQYF	TGTGCCTGGAGTTTCGGACTAGCGGGACTATCCTACGAGCAGTACTTC
once	.	TRBJ2-1	TRBV4-2	CASSHRDKGEQFF	TGTGCCAGCAGCCATCGGGACAAGGGTGAGCAGTTCTTC
few	.	TRBJ2-7	TRBV4-3	CASSQVKGPSIYEQYF	TGCGCCAGCAGCCAAGTGAAGGGGCCGTCGATCTACGAGCAGTACTTC
few	.	TRBJ2-7	TRBV11-2	CASSPLQAFSSYEQYF	TGTGCCAGCAGCCCCCTACAGGCTTTCAGCTCCTACGAGCAGTACTTC
.	TRBD2	TRBJ2-1	TRBV7-3	CASSLGGGALGEQFF	TGTGCCAGCAGCTTAGGCGGGGGGGCCTTGGGTGAGCAGTTCTTC
few	.	TRBJ1-1	TRBV5-6	CASSLRFGEAFF	TGTGCCAGCAGCTTGAGATTCGGGGAAGCTTTCTTT
.	.	TRBJ2-2	TRBV15	CATSRDGLYTGELFF	TGTGCCACCAGCAGAGATGGGCTATACACCGGGGAGCTGTTTTTT
.	TRBD1	TRBJ2-7	TRBV5-4	CASSFRTGGAEQYF	TGTGCCAGCAGCTTCCGGACAGGGGGCGCCGAGCAGTACTTC
.	.	TRBJ2-1	TRBV5-1	CASQGDNEQFF	TGCGCCAGCCAAGGGGACAATGAGCAGTTCTTC
.	.	TRBJ1-3	TRBV29-1	CSVEELSGNTIYF	TGCAGCGTTGAAGAACTCTCTGGAAACACCATATATTTT
few	TRBD1	TRBJ1-2	TRBV19	CASRDRETNYGYTF	TGTGCCAGTAGAGACAGGGAAACTAACTATGGCTACACCTTC
.	.	TRBJ1-2	TRBV20-1	CSAHRTNGYTF	TGCAGTGCTCATCGGACAAATGGCTACACCTTC
few	.	TRBJ1-1	TRBV18	CASSPGQDSNTEAFF	TGTGCCAGCTCACCAGGTCAGGATTCGAACACTGAAGCTTTCTTT
.	.	TRBJ1-5	TRBV28	CASRWSGTRNQPQHF	TGTGCCAGCAGGTGGTCCGGGACAAGGAATCAGCCCCAGCATTTT
.	TRBD2	TRBJ2-2	TRBV27	CASGSGGIGGELFF	TGTGCCAGCGGTAGCGGGGGGATCGGCGGGGAGCTGTTTTTT
.	.	TRBJ2-1	TRBV4-3	CASSQGSTGGDYNEQFF	TGCGCCAGCAGCCAAGGATCAACAGGGGGGGACTACAATGAGCAGTTCTTC
.	TRBD2	TRBJ2-3	TRBV10-3	CAIRMTSGNTDTQYF	TGTGCCATCAGGATGACTAGCGGGAACACAGATACGCAGTATTTT
.	.	TRBJ2-7	TRBV7-7	CASSLGEAYEQYF	TGTGCCAGCAGCTTGGGGGAGGCCTACGAGCAGTACTTC
few	.	TRBJ2-7	TRBV27	CASSSRESSYEQYF	TGTGCCAGCAGTTCGCGGGAAAGCTCCTACGAGCAGTACTTC
.	TRBD2	TRBJ2-5	TRBV29-1	CSVALAGGPQETQYF	TGCAGCGTGGCACTAGCGGGAGGGCCTCAAGAGACCCAGTACTTC
.	TRBD1	TRBJ1-5	TRBV19	CASSGGQWGQPQHF	TGTGCCAGTAGTGGGGGACAGTGGGGTCAGCCCCAGCATTTT
.	TRBD2	TRBJ2-2	TRBV10-3	CAISEPRGGRGTGELFF	TGTGCCATCAGTGAGCCCCGGGGGGGGCGTGGGACCGGGGAGCTGTTTTTT
few	TRBD2	TRBJ2-7	TRBV30	CAWNRWEGYEQYF	TGTGCCTGGAACCGGTGGGAGGGATACGAGCAGTACTTC
.	TRBD2	TRBJ2-7	TRBV2	CASRGEGQYF	TGTGCCAGCCGGGGGGAGGGGCAGTACTTC
.	.	TRBJ2-1	TRBV19	CASSPPTGRPYNEQFF	TGTGCCAGTAGCCCCCCGACAGGGAGGCCCTACAATGAGCAGTTCTTC
.	.	TRBJ2-7	TRBV11-2	CASTLSTAGSYEQYF	TGTGCCAGCACCCTAAGCACGGCAGGTTCCTACGAGCAGTACTTC
.	TRBD1	TRBJ1-1	TRBV10-3	CAISEGTGATEAFF	TGTGCCATCAGTGAGGGGACAGGGGCCACTGAAGCTTTCTTT
few	.	TRBJ2-7	TRBV6-1	CASSAASSAYEQYF	TGTGCCAGCAGTGCGGCTAGCAGCGCCTACGAGCAGTACTTC
once	TRBD1	TRBJ2-7	TRBV6-1	CASRAGTGGYEQYF	TGTGCCAGCAGAGCCGGGACAGGAGGCTACGAGCAGTACTTC
.	TRBD1	TRBJ1-2	TRBV27	CASSPRDRAAEGYPF	TGTGCCAGCAGTCCCCGGGACAGGGCGGCGGAGGGCTACCCCTTC
.	TRBD2	TRBJ2-5	TRBV30	CAWLRGGGETQYF	TGTGCCTGGTTGCGGGGGGGCGGAGAGACCCAGTACTTC
once	TRBD1	TRBJ2-7	TRBV4-2	CASSQGPSARDRDEQYF	TGTGCCAGCAGCCAAGGCCCCAGCGCGCGGGACAGGGACGAGCAGTACTTC
few	.	TRBJ1-2	TRBV7-8	CASSPTGGYYTF	TGTGCCAGCAGCCCAACAGGAGGGTACTACACCTTC